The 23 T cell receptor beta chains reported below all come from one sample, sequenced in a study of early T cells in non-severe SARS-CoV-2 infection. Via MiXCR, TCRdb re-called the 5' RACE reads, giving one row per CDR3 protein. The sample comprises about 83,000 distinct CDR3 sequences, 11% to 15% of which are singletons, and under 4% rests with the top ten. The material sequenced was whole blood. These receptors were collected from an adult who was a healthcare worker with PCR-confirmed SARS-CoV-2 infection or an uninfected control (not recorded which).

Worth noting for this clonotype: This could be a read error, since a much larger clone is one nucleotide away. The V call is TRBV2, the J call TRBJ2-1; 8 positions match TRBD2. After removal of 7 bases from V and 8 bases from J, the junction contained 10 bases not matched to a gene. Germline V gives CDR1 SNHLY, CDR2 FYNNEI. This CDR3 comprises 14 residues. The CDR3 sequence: CASNRLASSYEQFF. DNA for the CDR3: TGTGCCAGCAACCGACTAGCGAGTTCCTATGAGCAGTTCTTC.

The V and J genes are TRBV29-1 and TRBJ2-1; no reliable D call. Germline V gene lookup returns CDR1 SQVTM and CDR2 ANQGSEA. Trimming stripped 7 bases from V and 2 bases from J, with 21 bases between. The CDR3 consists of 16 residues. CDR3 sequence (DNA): TGCAGCGCCCTCATTTACACAGAAGGAACCTACAATGAGCAGTTCTTC. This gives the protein CSALIYTEGTYNEQFF.

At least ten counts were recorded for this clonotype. This CDR3 is CSARRVRPGGAVRSGANVLTF. The DNA for the CDR3 is TGCAGTGCTAGAAGAGTCAGGCCAGGGGGCGCGGTGAGGAGTGGGGCCAACGTCCTGACTTTC. The rearrangement uses TRBV20-1 and TRBJ2-6; 8 nucleotides match TRBD1. V lost 2 bases, J lost 3 bases, and 21 bases stayed unmatched. Germline V gene lookup returns CDR1 DFQATT and CDR2 SNEGSKA (reference sequence). The CDR3 runs to 21 residues.

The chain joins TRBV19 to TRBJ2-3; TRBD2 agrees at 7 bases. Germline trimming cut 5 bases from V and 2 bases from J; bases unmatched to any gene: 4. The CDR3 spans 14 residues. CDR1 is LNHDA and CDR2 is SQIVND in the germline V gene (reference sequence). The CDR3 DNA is TGTGCCAGTAGTTGGGCGGGGGACACAGATACGCAGTATTTT. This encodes CASSWAGDTDTQYF.

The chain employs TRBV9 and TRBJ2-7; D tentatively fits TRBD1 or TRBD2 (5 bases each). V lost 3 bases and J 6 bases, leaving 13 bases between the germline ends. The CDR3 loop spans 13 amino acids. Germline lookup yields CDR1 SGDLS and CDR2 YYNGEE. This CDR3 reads CASSDGTAGEQYF. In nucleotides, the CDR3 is TGTGCCAGCAGCGATGGGACGGCCGGCGAGCAGTACTTC.

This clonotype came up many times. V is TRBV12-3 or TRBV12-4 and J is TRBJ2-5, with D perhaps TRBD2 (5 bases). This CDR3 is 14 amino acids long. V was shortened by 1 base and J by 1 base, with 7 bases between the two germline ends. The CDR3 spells CASSLGETQETQYF. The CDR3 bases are TGTGCCAGCAGTTTAGGGGAGACCCAAGAGACCCAGTACTTC.

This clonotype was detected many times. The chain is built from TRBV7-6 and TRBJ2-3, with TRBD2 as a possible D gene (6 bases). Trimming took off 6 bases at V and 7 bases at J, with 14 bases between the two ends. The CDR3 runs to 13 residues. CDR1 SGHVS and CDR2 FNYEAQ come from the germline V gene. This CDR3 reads CASSSTGRNTQYF. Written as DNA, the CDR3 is TGTGCCAGCAGTTCCACCGGGAGAAATACGCAGTATTTT.

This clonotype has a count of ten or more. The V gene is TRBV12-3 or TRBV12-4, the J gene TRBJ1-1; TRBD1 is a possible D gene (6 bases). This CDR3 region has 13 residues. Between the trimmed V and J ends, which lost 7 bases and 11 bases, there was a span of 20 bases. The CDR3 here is CASIDRATQGAFF. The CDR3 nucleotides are TGTGCCAGCATCGATCGGGCGACCCAGGGGGCTTTCTTT.

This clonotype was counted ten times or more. The CDR3 DNA sequence: TGCAGTGCTAGAGATAGTGCTAGCGGAACAGATACGCAGTATTTT. Its translation: CSARDSASGTDTQYF. The chain carries TRBV20-1 and TRBJ2-3, with 7 positions matching TRBD2. CDR1 is DFQATT, CDR2 SNEGSKA, per germline (reference sequence). CDR3 length: 15 residues. V trimming: 0 bases; J trimming: 3 bases; junction bases outside the gene matches: 6.

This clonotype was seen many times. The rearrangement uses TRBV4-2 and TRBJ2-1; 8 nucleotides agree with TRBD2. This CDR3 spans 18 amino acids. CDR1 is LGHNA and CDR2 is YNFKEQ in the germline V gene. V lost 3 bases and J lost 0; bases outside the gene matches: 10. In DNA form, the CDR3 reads TGTGCCAGCAGCCACCCAATACCCAGCGGGAGCTCCTACAATGAGCAGTTCTTC. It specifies CASSHPIPSGSSYNEQFF.

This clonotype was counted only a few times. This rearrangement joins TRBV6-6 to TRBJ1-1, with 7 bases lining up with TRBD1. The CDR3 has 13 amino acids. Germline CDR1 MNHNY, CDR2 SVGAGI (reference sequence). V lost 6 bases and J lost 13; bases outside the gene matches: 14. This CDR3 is CASSQNPGTDDFF. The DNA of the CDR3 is TGTGCCAGCAGCCAAAATCCTGGGACAGATGATTTCTTT.

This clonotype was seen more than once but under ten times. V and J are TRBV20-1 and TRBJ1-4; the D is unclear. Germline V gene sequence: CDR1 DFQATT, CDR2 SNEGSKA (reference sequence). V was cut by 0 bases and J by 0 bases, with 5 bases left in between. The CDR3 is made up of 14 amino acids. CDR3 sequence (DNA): TGCAGTGCTAGAGAGAGGGCAACTAATGAAAAACTGTTTTTT. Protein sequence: CSARERATNEKLFF.

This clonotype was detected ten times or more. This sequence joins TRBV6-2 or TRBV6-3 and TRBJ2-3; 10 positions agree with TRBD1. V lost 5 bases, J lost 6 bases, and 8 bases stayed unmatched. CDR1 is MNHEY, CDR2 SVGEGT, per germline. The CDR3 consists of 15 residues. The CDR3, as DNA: TGTGCCAGCAGTCGAGTTCCGGGACAGGGGGATACGCAGTATTTT. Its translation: CASSRVPGQGDTQYF.

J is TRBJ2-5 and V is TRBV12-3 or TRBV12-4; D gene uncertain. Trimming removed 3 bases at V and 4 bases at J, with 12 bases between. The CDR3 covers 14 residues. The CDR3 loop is CASSFGQPRETQYF. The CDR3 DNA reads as TGTGCCAGCAGTTTTGGTCAGCCCCGAGAGACCCAGTACTTC.

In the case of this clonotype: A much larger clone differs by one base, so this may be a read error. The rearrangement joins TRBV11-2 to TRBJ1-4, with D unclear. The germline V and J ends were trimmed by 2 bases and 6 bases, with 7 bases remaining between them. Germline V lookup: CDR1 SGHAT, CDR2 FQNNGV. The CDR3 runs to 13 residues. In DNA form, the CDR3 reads TGTGCCAGCAGCTTACAGCTTCATGAAAAACTGTTTTTT. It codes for CASSLQLHEKLFF.

Here the CDR3 DNA reads TGCGCCAGCAGTCGGGAGGATACGCAGTATTTT. It specifies CASSREDTQYF. The chain joins TRBV5-1 to TRBJ2-3; D is possibly TRBD2 (6 bases). V gave up 5 bases and J gave up 6 bases, with 7 bases separating them. CDR3 size: 11 residues. The germline gives CDR1 SGHRS, CDR2 YFSETQ. Together with reference TRBV5-1 and TRBJ2-3, the CDR3 gives the full variable domain: KAGVTQTPRYLIKTRGQQVTLSCSPISGHRSVSWYQQTPGQGLQFLFEYFSETQRNKGNFPGRFSGRQFSNSRSEMNVSTLELGDSALYLCASSREDTQYFGPGTRLTVL.

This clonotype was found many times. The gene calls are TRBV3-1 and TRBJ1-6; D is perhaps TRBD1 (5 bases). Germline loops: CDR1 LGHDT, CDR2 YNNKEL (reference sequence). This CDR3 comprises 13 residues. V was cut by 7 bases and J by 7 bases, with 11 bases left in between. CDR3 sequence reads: CASNLGANSPLHF. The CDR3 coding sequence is TGTGCCAGCAACTTAGGGGCAAATTCACCCCTCCACTTT.

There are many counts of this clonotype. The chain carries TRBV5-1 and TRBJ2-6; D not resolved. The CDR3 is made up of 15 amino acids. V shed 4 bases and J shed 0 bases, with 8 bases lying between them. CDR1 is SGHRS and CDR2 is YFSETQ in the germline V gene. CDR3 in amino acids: CASSAVTSGANVLTF. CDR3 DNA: TGCGCCAGCAGCGCCGTCACCTCTGGGGCCAACGTCCTGACTTTC.

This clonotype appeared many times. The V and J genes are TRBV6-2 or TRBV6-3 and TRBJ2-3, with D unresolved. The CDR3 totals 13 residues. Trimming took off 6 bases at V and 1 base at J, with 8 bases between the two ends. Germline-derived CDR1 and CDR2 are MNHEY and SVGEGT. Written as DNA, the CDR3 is TGTGCCAGCAGAATAGCACGCACAGATACGCAGTATTTT. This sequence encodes CASRIARTDTQYF.

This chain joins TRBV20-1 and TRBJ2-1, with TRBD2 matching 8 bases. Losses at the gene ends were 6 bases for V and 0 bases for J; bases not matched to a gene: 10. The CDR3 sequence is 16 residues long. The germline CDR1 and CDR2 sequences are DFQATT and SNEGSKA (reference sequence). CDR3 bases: TGCAGTGCGACCAACCAGCGGGGGTACTCCTACAATGAGCAGTTCTTC. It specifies CSATNQRGYSYNEQFF.

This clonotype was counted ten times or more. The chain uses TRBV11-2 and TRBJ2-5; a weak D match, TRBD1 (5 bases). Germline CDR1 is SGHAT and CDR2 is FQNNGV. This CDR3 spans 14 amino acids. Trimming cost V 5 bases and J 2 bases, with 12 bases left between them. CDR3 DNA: TGTGCCAGCAGCGCCCGACAGATGCAAGAGACCCAGTACTTC. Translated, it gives CASSARQMQETQYF.

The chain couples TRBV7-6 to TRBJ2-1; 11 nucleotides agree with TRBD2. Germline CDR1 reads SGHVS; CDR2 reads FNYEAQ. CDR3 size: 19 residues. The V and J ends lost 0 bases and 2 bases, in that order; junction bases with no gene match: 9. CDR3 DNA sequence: TGTGCCAGCAGCTTAGCTAGCGGGGGGGCCTTCGGCCCCTACAATGAGCAGTTCTTC. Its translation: CASSLASGGAFGPYNEQFF.

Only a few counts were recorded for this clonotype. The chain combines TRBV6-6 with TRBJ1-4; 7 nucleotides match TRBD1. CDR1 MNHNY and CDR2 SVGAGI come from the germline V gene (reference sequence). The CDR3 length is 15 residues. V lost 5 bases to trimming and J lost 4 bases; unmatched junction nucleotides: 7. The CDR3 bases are TGTGCCAGCAGTCGCGGACAGGCGAGTAATGAAAAACTGTTTTTT. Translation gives CASSRGQASNEKLFF.